These 12 T cell receptor beta chains were sequenced from one sample in a study of blood T cell repertoires in COVID-19. Measured with immunoSEQ multiplex PCR; TCRdb has only the in-frame clones, and not every one. There are about 78,000 clones in the sample; roughly 84% occur only once, and roughly 3.5% lies in the top ten. The sequenced material came from peripheral blood. These receptors were collected from a man in his fifties or sixties with acute or convalescent COVID-19.

This clone came up once. The V gene is TRBV5-1, the J gene TRBJ2-1, with 7 positions matching TRBD2. Germline V gene lookup returns CDR1 SGHRS and CDR2 YFSETQ. With V trimmed by 0 bases and J by 5 bases, 5 bases remained unmatched. CDR3 length equals 15 residues. This chain's CDR3 is CASSLVGGSHNEQFF. DNA of the CDR3: TGCGCCAGCAGCTTGGTCGGGGGGAGTCACAATGAGCAGTTCTTC. Drawing the rest from reference TRBV5-1 and TRBJ2-1, the complete variable domain is KAGVTQTPRYLIKTRGQQVTLSCSPISGHRSVSWYQQTPGQGLQFLFEYFSETQRNKGNFPGRFSGRQFSNSRSEMNVSTLELGDSALYLCASSLVGGSHNEQFFGPGTRLTVL.

This CDR3 is CASGLVVVGTSGTQQFF. CDR3 nucleotides: TGTGCTAGTGGTTTGGTAGTAGTCGGGACTAGCGGCACCCAGCAGTTCTTC. The chain uses TRBV12-5 and TRBJ2-1; 11 nucleotides line up with TRBD2. This CDR3 region has 17 residues. Trimming at V came to 0 bases and at J to 11 bases, leaving 12 bases not matched to a gene. The germline gives CDR1 LGHNT, CDR2 FRNRAP.

This clone appeared a few times. This chain joins TRBV7-9 and TRBJ1-2; the D is unclear. V gave up 5 bases and J gave up 4 bases, with 11 bases separating them. Germline V CDR1 and CDR2: SEHNR, FQNEAQ (reference sequence). This CDR3 region has 13 residues. The CDR3 is CASSPVSVYGYTF. The CDR3 bases are TGTGCCAGCAGCCCCGTTAGCGTCTATGGCTACACCTTC.

The V call is TRBV5-1, the J call TRBJ2-5; 7 positions match TRBD1. The CDR3 sequence is 14 residues long. V dropped 3 bases and J dropped 4; count of bases not matched to a gene: 6. Germline loops: CDR1 SGHRS, CDR2 YFSETQ. The CDR3 DNA is TGCGCCAGCAGCTCTGGACAGGCTGGAGAGACCCAGTACTTC. Its protein product is CASSSGQAGETQYF. Supplemented by reference TRBV5-1 and TRBJ2-5, the full variable domain reads KAGVTQTPRYLIKTRGQQVTLSCSPISGHRSVSWYQQTPGQGLQFLFEYFSETQRNKGNFPGRFSGRQFSNSRSEMNVSTLELGDSALYLCASSSGQAGETQYFGPGTRLLVL.

V and J are TRBV7-9 and TRBJ2-3; 9 bases agree with TRBD2. The CDR3 is 13 residues long. The V and J ends lost 8 bases and 3 bases, in that order; junction bases with no gene match: 3. CDR1 and CDR2 from the germline V gene are SEHNR and FQNEAQ (reference sequence). CDR3 nucleotide sequence: TGTGCCAGCGATAGCGGGAGTACAGATACGCAGTATTTT. Translated, it gives CASDSGSTDTQYF.

This chain connects TRBV2 to TRBJ1-4; a weak D match, TRBD1 (5 bases). Between the trimmed V and J ends, which lost 7 bases and 4 bases, there was a span of 16 bases. Germline V lookup: CDR1 SNHLY, CDR2 FYNNEI. The CDR3 extends over 15 amino acids. For the CDR3, the DNA is TGTGCCAGCAATGGGGGTCTGGGGGGTAATGAAAAACTGTTTTTT. It is translated as CASNGGLGGNEKLFF.

This clone was counted a few times. The rearrangement links TRBV3-1 (or the pseudogene TRBV3-2) to TRBJ2-2, with D perhaps matching TRBD2 (5 bases). Germline loops: CDR1 LGHDT, CDR2 YNNKEL (reference sequence). Trimming cost V 6 bases and J 7 bases, with 15 bases left between them. The CDR3 runs to 14 residues. The CDR3 reads CASSSSGRVGELFF. The CDR3 DNA reads as TGTGCCAGCAGTTCAAGTGGGCGGGTCGGGGAGCTGTTTTTT.

CDR3 sequence reads: CASSPARGYYEQYF. CDR3 nucleotide sequence: TGTGCCAGCAGCCCCGCCCGGGGGTACTACGAGCAGTACTTC. This rearrangement joins TRBV7-2 to TRBJ2-7, with D possibly being TRBD2 (6 bases). V dropped 5 bases and J dropped 3 bases, with 14 bases sitting between them. Germline V gene lookup returns CDR1 SGHTA and CDR2 FQGNSA. This CDR3 region has 14 residues.

The table lists this clone with a count of one. V usage is TRBV9 and J usage is TRBJ2-7, with TRBD1 as a possible D gene (5 bases). Germline CDR1 SGDLS, CDR2 YYNGEE. The V and J ends lost 1 base and 1 base respectively, with 6 bases between them. The CDR3 is 13 residues long. For the CDR3, the DNA is TGTGCCAGCAGCGTACAGGGTTCCTACGAGCAGTACTTC. Translating it yields CASSVQGSYEQYF.

CDR3 in amino acids: CASSLTTQETQYF. In nucleotides, the CDR3 is TGTGCCAGCAGCCTGACTACCCAAGAGACCCAGTACTTC. The chain joins TRBV3-1 (or the pseudogene TRBV3-2) to TRBJ2-5; TRBD2 is a possible D gene (5 bases). CDR1 is LGHDT, CDR2 YNNKEL, per germline (reference sequence). The CDR3 runs 13 residues. V gave up 4 bases and J gave up 1 base, with 7 bases separating them.

This chain uses TRBV6-5 with TRBJ1-1; 8 bases align to TRBD1. V dropped 9 bases and J dropped 3; count of bases not matched to a gene: 9. This CDR3 is built from 14 residues. Germline CDR1 reads MNHEY; CDR2 reads SVGAGI. CDR3 DNA: TGTGCCAGTCTTACAGGGGGATTGGACACTGAAGCTTTCTTT. Protein sequence: CASLTGGLDTEAFF.

This clone was counted a few times. The rearrangement joins TRBV6-5 to TRBJ1-5, with 9 nucleotides matching TRBD1. The length of the CDR3 is 15 residues. Germline V gives CDR1 MNHEY, CDR2 SVGAGI. The J segment lost 4 bases and the V segment lost 5 bases, leaving 6 bases of the junction unmatched. The chain's CDR3 is CASSPGQGINQPQHF. In DNA, the CDR3 is TGTGCCAGCAGTCCGGGACAGGGAATAAATCAGCCCCAGCATTTT.